The rows below give T cell receptor beta chains drawn from one sample of a study of blood T cell repertoires in COVID-19. The table came from immunoSEQ multiplex PCR; TCRdb's copy has only in-frame clones and leaves some out. The table shows around 160,000 clones, with about 85% occurring only once. What was sequenced was PBMCs or T cells enriched from blood (not recorded which). These receptors originate from a woman in her forties who had been exposed to COVID-19. Each CDR3 is given with its conserved first and last residue. Each record gives: CDR3 protein, V gene.

CASSGVDRGAKNIQYF TRBV2
CASSLSTAQGVGTEAFF TRBV5-6
CASSARTGAGNEQFF TRBV9
CASSWIRTGSKGYGYTF TRBV5-6
CASSPGTAYEQYF TRBV12-3/TRBV12-4
CASSPPGLAGDNEQFF TRBV18
CAISERTGLEASEQYF TRBV10-3
CASSLVGTGWEAFF TRBV5-4
CASSNSGGTGEQFF TRBV27
CSVAGQGTGGQETQYF TRBV29-1
CASSTGGTEAFF TRBV28
CATAPRASGNTIYF TRBV2
CASTRTGAYGYTF TRBV27
CASRGQYEQYF TRBV28
CASSLEGTSGRVGSETQYF TRBV5-1
CASSFRGRYQPQHF TRBV27
CAVKGPGSSYEQYF TRBV27
CSVTNQGAYGYTF TRBV29-1
CASSTRTSGVTDTQYF TRBV3-1/TRBV3-2
CATSEQTGLEQFF TRBV24-1
CASTRTGSDAFGYTF TRBV19
CASSFTGTYGYTF TRBV10-1
CASSQGPSGGAYTDTQYF TRBV3-1/TRBV3-2
CASREGTSGRGEQYF TRBV2
CASSLLQTEAFF TRBV11-2
CAISVRSGEQANEQFF TRBV10-3
CAITGTGLRSGANVLTF TRBV10-3
CAITDDMTYEQYF TRBV10-3
CASSVGLGDSPLHF TRBV9
CASSDRQGTGELFF TRBV6-4